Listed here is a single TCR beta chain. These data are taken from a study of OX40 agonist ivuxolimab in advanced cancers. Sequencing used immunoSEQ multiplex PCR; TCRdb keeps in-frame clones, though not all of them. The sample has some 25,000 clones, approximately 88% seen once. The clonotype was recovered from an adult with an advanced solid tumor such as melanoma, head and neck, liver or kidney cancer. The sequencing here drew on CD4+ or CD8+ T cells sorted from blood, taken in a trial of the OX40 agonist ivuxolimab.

CDR3 DNA: TGTGCCAGCAGTGAACACAGCGGGAGTCGCTACAATGAGCAGTTCTTC. This translates into CASSEHSGSRYNEQFF. The chain recombines TRBV25-1 with TRBJ2-1; TRBD2 matches at 8 bases. The CDR3 has 16 residues. V dropped 2 bases and J dropped 3; count of bases not matched to a gene: 6. CDR1 is MGHDK and CDR2 is SYGVNS in the germline V gene.